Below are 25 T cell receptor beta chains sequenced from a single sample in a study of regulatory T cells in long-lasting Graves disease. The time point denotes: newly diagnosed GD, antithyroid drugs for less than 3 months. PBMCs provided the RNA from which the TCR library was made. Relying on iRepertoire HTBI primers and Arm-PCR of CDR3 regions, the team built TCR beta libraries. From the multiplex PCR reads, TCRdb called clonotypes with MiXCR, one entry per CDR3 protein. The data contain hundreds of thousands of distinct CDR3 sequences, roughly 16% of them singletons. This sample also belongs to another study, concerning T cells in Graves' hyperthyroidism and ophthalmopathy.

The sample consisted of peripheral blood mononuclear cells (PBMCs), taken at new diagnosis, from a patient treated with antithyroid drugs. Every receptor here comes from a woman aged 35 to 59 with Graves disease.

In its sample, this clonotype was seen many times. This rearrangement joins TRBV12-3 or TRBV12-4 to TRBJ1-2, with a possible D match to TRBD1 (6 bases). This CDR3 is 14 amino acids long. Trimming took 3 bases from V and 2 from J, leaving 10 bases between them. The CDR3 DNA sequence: TGTGCCAGCAGTTTCTGGGACAAGAACTATGGCTACACCTTC. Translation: CASSFWDKNYGYTF.

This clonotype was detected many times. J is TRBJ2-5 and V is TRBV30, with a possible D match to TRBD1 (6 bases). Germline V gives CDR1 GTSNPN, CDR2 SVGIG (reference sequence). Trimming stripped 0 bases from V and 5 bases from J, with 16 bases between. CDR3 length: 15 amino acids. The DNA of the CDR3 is TGTGCCTGGAGTGTAACTGGGGGCACACAGGAGACCCAGTACTTC. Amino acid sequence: CAWSVTGGTQETQYF.

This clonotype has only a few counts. The chain's CDR3 is CASSHPSARGRGYTF. Here the CDR3 DNA reads TGTGCCAGCAGCCATCCCAGCGCCAGGGGCAGAGGCTACACCTTC. V usage is TRBV14 and J usage is TRBJ1-2; weak D call: TRBD1 (6 bases). Trimming stripped 3 bases from V and 8 bases from J, with 19 bases between. The germline gives CDR1 SGHDN, CDR2 FVKESK. This CDR3 has 15 residues.

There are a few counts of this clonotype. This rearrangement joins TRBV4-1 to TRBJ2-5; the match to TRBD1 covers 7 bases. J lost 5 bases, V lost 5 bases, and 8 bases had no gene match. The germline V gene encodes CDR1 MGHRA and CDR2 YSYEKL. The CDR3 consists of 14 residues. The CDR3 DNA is TGCGCCAGCAGCTCCTCTTTCAGGGGGGAGACCCAGTACTTC. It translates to CASSSSFRGETQYF.

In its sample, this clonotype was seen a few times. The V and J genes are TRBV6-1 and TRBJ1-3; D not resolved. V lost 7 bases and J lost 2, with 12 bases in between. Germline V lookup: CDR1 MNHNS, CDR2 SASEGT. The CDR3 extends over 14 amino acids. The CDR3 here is CASTSPKAGNTIYF. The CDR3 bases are TGTGCCAGCACGAGCCCCAAAGCTGGAAACACCATATATTTT.

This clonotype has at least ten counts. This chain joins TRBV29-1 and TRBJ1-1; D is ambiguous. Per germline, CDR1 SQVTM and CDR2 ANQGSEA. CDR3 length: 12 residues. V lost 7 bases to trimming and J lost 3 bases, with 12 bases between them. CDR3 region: CSGAPGDTEAFF. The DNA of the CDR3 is TGCAGCGGGGCACCCGGGGACACTGAAGCTTTCTTT.

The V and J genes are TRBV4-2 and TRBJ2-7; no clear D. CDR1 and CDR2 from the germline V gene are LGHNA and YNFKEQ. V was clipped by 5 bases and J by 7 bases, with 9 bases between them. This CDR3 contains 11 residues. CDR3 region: CASSTTREQYF. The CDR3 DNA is TGTGCCAGCAGCACAACACGGGAGCAGTACTTC.

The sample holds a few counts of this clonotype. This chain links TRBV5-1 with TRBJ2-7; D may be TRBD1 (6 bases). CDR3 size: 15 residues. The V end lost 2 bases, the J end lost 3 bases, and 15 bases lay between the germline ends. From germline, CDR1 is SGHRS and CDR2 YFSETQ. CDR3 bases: TGCGCCAGCAGCTTAGCGGCAGGGGCTCTCTACGAGCAGTACTTC. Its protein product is CASSLAAGALYEQYF.

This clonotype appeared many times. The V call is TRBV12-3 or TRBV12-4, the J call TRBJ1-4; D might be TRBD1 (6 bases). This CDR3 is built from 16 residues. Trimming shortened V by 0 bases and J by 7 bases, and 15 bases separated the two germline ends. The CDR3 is CASSLARGGGGEKLFF. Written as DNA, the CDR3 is TGTGCCAGCAGTTTAGCAAGGGGGGGTGGGGGTGAAAAACTGTTTTTT.

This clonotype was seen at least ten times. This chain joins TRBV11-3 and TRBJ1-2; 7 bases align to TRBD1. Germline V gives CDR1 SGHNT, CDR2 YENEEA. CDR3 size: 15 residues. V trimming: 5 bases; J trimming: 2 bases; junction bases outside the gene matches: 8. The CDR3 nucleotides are TGTGCCAGCAGCCCCCAAGACAGGGCCAACTATGGCTACACCTTC. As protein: CASSPQDRANYGYTF.

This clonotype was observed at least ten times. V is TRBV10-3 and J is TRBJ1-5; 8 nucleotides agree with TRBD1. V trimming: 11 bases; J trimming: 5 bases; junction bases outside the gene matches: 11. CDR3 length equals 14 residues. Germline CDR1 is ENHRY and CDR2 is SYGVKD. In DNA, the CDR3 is TGTGCCCCAGAATTCGGACAGGGTGATCAGCCCCAGCATTTT. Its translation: CAPEFGQGDQPQHF.

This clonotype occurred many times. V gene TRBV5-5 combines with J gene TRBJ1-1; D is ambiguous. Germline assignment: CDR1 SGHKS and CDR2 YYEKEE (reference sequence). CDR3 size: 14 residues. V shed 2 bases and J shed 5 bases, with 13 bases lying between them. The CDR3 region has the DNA TGTGCCAGCAGCTTCGATGGCTTTGGGACTGAAGCTTTCTTT. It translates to CASSFDGFGTEAFF.

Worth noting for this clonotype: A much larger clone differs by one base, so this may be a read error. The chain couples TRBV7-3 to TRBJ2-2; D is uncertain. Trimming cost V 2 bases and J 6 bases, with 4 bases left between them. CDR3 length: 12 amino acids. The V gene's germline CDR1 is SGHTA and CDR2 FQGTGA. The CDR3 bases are TGTGCCAGCAGCTTATACCCCGGGGAGCTGTTTTTT. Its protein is CASSLYPGELFF.

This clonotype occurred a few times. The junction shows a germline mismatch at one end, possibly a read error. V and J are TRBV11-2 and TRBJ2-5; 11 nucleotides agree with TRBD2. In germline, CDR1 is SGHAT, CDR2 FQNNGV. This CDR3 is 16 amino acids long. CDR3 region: CAGSSAGLAGGETQYF. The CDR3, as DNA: TGTGCCGGCAGTTCCGCGGGGCTAGCGGGGGGTGAGACCCAGTACTTC.

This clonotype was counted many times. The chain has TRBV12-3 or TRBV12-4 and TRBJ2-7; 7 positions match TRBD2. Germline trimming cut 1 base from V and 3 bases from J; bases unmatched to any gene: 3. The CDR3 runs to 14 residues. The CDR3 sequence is CASSLEGDYYEQYF. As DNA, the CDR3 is TGTGCCAGCAGTTTAGAAGGGGACTACTACGAGCAGTACTTC.

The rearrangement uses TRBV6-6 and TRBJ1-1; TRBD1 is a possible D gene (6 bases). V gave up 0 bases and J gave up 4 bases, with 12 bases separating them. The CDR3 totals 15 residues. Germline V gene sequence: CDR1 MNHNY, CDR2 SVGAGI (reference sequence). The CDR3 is CASSYSWGASTEAFF. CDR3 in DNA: TGTGCCAGCAGTTACTCGTGGGGGGCTTCCACTGAAGCTTTCTTT.

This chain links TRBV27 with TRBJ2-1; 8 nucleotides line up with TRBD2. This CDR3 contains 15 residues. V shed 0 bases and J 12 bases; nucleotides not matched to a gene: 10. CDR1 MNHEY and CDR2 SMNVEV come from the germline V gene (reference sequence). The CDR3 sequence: CASSLSAGVFYVQFF. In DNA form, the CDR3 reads TGTGCCAGCAGTTTATCAGCGGGGGTATTTTATGTGCAGTTCTTC.

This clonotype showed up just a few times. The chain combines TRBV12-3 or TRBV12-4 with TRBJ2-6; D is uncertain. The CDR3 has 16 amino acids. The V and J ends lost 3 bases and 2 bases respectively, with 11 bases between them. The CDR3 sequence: CASSFGGIAGANVLTF. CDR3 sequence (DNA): TGTGCCAGCAGTTTTGGCGGAATTGCTGGGGCCAACGTCCTGACTTTC.

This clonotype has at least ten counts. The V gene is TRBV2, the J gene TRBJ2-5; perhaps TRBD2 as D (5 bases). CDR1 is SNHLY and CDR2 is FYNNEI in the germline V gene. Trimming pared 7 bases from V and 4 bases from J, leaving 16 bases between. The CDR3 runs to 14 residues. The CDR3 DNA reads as TGTGCCAGCAATTCAGGTCGAGGGAGAGAGACCCAGTACTTC. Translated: CASNSGRGRETQYF.

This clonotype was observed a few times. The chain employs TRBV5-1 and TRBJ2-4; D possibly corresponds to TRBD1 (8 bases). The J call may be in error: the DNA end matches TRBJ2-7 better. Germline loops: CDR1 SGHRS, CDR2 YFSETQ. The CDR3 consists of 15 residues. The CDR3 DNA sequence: TGCGCCAGCAGCTGGACCGGACAGGGAGGGAACGAGCAGTACTTC. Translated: CASSWTGQGGNEQYF.

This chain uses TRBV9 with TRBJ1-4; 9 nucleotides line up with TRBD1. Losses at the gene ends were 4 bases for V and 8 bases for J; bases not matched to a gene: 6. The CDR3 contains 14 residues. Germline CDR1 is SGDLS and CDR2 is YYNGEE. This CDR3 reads CASSPGQGTEKLFF. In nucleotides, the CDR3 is TGTGCCAGCAGCCCTGGACAGGGGACGGAAAAACTGTTTTTT.

CDR3 amino acids: CASSRSRGGGLEGETQYF. The CDR3 bases are TGTGCCAGCAGCCGGAGTCGTGGCGGGGGGCTGGAAGGAGAGACCCAGTACTTC. The rearrangement joins TRBV6-1 to TRBJ2-3; 8 nucleotides agree with TRBD2. The end of the DNA is better explained by TRBJ2-5, so the J call may be wrong. Germline V gives CDR1 MNHNS, CDR2 SASEGT. This CDR3 has 18 residues.

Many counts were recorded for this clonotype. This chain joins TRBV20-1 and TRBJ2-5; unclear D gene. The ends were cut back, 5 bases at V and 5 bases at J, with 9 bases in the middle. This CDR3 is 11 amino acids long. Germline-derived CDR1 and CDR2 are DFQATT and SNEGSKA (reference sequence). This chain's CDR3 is CSAGTHETQYF. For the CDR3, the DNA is TGCAGTGCTGGTACACACGAGACCCAGTACTTC.

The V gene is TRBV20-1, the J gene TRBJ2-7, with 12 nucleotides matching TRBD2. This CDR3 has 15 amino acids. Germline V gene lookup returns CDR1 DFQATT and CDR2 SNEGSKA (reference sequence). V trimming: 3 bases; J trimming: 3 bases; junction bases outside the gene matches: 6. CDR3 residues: CSARELAGGIYEQYF. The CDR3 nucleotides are TGCAGTGCTAGGGAACTAGCGGGGGGTATCTACGAGCAGTACTTC.

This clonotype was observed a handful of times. Here the CDR3 reads CSAREGQGAYEQYF. The CDR3 nucleotides read TGCAGTGCTAGAGAGGGACAGGGGGCCTACGAGCAGTACTTC. The chain couples TRBV20-1 to TRBJ2-7, with 11 bases lining up with TRBD1. With 0 bases clipped from V and 2 bases from J, the junction kept 0 bases outside the gene matches. The CDR3 is made up of 14 amino acids. The germline CDR1 and CDR2 sequences are DFQATT and SNEGSKA (reference sequence).